This T cell receptor (beta chain) comes out of a study of blood T cell repertoires in COVID-19. Across the study: Samples of COVID-19 (acute and convalescent) were obtained from the United States, Italy and Spain.

Two consecutive negative NP/OP PCR tests, clearance, or resolved symptoms defined Cohort 3 recovery. The method was immunoSEQ multiplex PCR; TCRdb's version includes in-frame clones alone and lacks a portion of them. Of about 320,000 clones listed, around nine tenths were seen once; the top ten hold around 2.6%. V was clipped by 3 bases and J by 0 bases; unmatched bases: 11. The V gene's germline CDR1 is MNHEY and CDR2 SMNVEV (reference sequence). The CDR3 sequence is 20 residues long. The chain has TRBV27 and TRBJ2-2, with 12 positions matching TRBD2. Sequenced material: PBMCs or T cells enriched from blood (not recorded which). This TCR came from a man aged 55 to 70 who had recovered from COVID-19. The CDR3 loop is CASSLISLAGGPTNTGELFF. CDR3 bases: TGTGCCAGCAGTTTGATTAGCCTAGCGGGGGGGCCTACGAACACCGGGGAGCTGTTTTTT.